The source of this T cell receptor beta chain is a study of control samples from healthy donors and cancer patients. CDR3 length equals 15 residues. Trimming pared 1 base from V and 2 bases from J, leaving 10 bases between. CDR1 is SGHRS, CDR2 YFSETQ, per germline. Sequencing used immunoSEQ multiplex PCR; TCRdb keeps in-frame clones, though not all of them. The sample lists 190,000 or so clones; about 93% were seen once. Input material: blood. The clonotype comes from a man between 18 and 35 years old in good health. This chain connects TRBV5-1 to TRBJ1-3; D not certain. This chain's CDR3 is CASSLSGVAGNTIYF. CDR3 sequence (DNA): TGCGCCAGCAGCTTGTCCGGGGTGGCTGGAAACACCATATATTTT. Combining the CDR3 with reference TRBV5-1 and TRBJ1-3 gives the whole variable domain KAGVTQTPRYLIKTRGQQVTLSCSPISGHRSVSWYQQTPGQGLQFLFEYFSETQRNKGNFPGRFSGRQFSNSRSEMNVSTLELGDSALYLCASSLSGVAGNTIYFGEGSWLTVV.